This T cell receptor (beta chain) is drawn from a study of blood T cell repertoires in COVID-19. On the study more broadly: The United States, Italy and Spain were the sources of the acute and convalescent COVID-19 samples.

Source study methods: Reference gene primer amplification gave nucleated cell count estimates. Clones were sequenced by immunoSEQ multiplex PCR, and TCRdb holds only the in-frame ones, with some missing. The V and J calls and the clone size are those of that table, but D and trimming were determined from the DNA. The table includes over 120,000 clones, 60% to 80% detected once. Losses at the gene ends were 4 bases for V and 6 bases for J; bases not matched to a gene: 7. The germline V gene encodes CDR1 SGHVS and CDR2 FNYEAQ. This CDR3 region has 15 residues. Individuals aged roughly 18 to 90 years were recruited from 24 US areas. Which cohort a participant joined came from the clinical history participants gave.

V is TRBV7-6 and J is TRBJ2-2; TRBD1 aligns across 8 bases. Sequenced sample: PBMCs or T cells enriched from blood (not recorded which). The origin of this receptor is a woman aged 45 to 65 who had recovered from COVID-19. The CDR3 here is CASSSYRQGSGELFF. The CDR3, as DNA: TGTGCCAGCAGCTCTTACAGACAGGGGTCCGGGGAGCTGTTTTTT.